This note documents a single T cell receptor (beta chain) sequence. This receptor's antigen is unknown. Per-base qualities were not stored, and no clone one base away is much larger. The data originate from a study of OX40 agonist ivuxolimab in advanced cancers. For the study in its entirety: Ivuxolimab, which targeted the costimulatory receptor OX40 (CD134), was an agonistic, fully human IgG2 monoclonal antibody. Partial responses were achieved by three dose-escalation patients, of whom one had hepatocellular carcinoma and two had cutaneous melanoma. The dose-escalation cohort was 82.7% male with a mean age of approximately 59 years, ranging from 23 to 79. Intravenous ivuxolimab was administered to patients every 2 weeks at six dose levels: 0.01, 0.1, 0.3, 1.5, 3 and 10 mg/kg. Among the approximately 54 dose-escalation patients, some 20 had hepatocellular carcinoma, around 15 melanoma, 9 renal cell carcinoma and 9 head and neck cancer. Prior anti-PD-1, anti-PD-L1 or anti-CTLA-4 therapy was permitted, and 40% to 50% of dose-escalation patients had received checkpoint inhibitors. The point of sequencing TCRbeta in the periphery was to test whether ivuxolimab changed TCR sequence diversity and drove clonal T-cell expansion. The paper reports the monotherapy dose-escalation portion (N of about 52 patients) of the phase I ivuxolimab trial.

Unmatched junction bases come to 0, with V trimmed by 1 base and J by 0 bases. Sequences SGDLS (CDR1) and YYNGEE (CDR2) are obtained from the germline V gene. From the cysteine up to the phenylalanine, the CDR3 has a length of 15 residues. Of all the DNA, just the CDR3 is kept, 45 bases in frame from base 1. The paper's findings and limits, for the study overall: In partial responders in the 0.1-3.0 mg/kg groups, normalized peripheral clonal expansion was found to be among the lowest, especially among CD8+ T cells. The antigen specificity of the peripheral T cells that underwent clonal expansion was not determined. At doses of 0.1 to 3.0 mg/kg, clonal expansion of both CD4+ and CD8+ blood T cells was observed from baseline to week 6. After ivuxolimab, CD8+ T cells had more expanded clones than CD4+ T cells on average. Low levels of normalized T-cell clonal expansion were also shown by some nonresponding patients.

The trial excluded patients who had a history of autoimmune disease or were on systemic immunosuppression. In every dose cohort, peripheral blood was drawn for TCR sequencing at baseline, cycle 4 day 1, and cycle 7 day 1. The samples were drawn from a first-in-human, open-label, multicenter phase I dose-escalation trial of ivuxolimab. Adults with locally advanced or metastatic head and neck squamous cell, hepatocellular, melanoma or renal cell carcinoma were enrolled in the trial. Before TCR sequencing, CD4+ T cells and CD8+ T cells were sorted from peripheral blood as separate populations. Genomic DNA was isolated from the sorted cells so that the TCRbeta CDR3 region could be sequenced. The immunoSEQ Assay was used for sequencing of TCRbeta CDR3 regions. TCRdb mirrors the immuneACCESS table, restricted to in-frame sequences. Some clones are absent from its copies; in checked studies, under half trace to an unresolved V gene, and the reason for the others is unknown. This sample comprises nearly 110,000 clones, roughly 90% of them detected only once. The top ten hold roughly 1.1% of the sample.

Recombination connected TRBV9 to TRBJ2-1, with TRBD2 identical over 8 junction bases. This TCR was sampled from an adult with an advanced solid tumor such as melanoma, head and neck, liver or kidney cancer. Sequenced material: CD4+ or CD8+ T cells sorted from blood, taken in a trial of the OX40 agonist ivuxolimab. The CDR3 protein is CASSVLAGSYNEQFF. The DNA reads TGTGCCAGCAGCGTACTAGCGGGCTCCTACAATGAGCAGTTCTTC. The entire variable domain, with the stretches around the CDR3 drawn from the reference TRBV9 and TRBJ2-1 proteins, is DSGVTQTPKHLITATGQRVTLRCSPRSGDLSVYWYQQSLDQGLQFLIQYYNGEERAKGNILERFSAQQFPDLHSELNLSSLELGDSALYFCASSVLAGSYNEQFFGPGTRLTVL.